This entry is about one TCR beta chain. TCRdb reanalysed the PCR reads using MiXCR and keeps one entry per CDR3 protein. The sample includes around 100,000 distinct CDR3 sequences, 51% of them seen just once. The sample belongs to a study of CDR3 diversity in severe acne. The CDR3 has 14 residues. The V and J ends lost 0 bases and 4 bases respectively, with 12 bases between them. The germline V gene has CDR1 SQVTM and CDR2 ANQGSEA. The chain uses TRBV29-1 and TRBJ1-1; TRBD1 might be the D (6 bases). This receptor was identified in a male donor with acne. The sequencing sample was made of blood. The CDR3 spells CSVEERGSGTEAFF. In nucleotides, the CDR3 is TGCAGCGTTGAAGAGAGGGGGTCTGGCACTGAAGCTTTCTTT.